This T cell receptor (beta chain) was obtained from a study of T cell changes during pregnancy in multiple sclerosis. Libraries were prepared by immunoSEQ multiplex PCR; TCRdb keeps only in-frame clonotypes and omits some of them. The sample consists of about 50,000 clones, around 90% of them appearing once. This sequence was found in a female donor with multiple sclerosis, enrolled in a pregnancy study. The material was CD4+ T cells from peripheral blood mononuclear cells, obtained after pregnancy.

The CDR3 DNA sequence: TGTGCCAGCGGATTGATTATAGCGGGACTCACTTCTGGGGCCAACGTCCTGACTTTC. Its protein is CASGLIIAGLTSGANVLTF. The chain carries TRBV27 and TRBJ2-6, with 8 nucleotides matching TRBD2. The trim removed 8 bases at V and 1 base at J, leaving 16 bases unmatched. Germline CDR1 is MNHEY and CDR2 is SMNVEV (reference sequence). The CDR3 loop spans 19 amino acids. The entire variable domain, with the rest obtained from reference TRBV27 and TRBJ2-6, is as follows: EAQVTQNPRYLITVTGKKLTVTCSQNMNHEYMSWYRQDPGLGLRQIYYSMNVEVTDKGDVPEGYKVSRKEKRNFPLILESPSPNQTSLYFCASGLIIAGLTSGANVLTFGAGSRLTVL.